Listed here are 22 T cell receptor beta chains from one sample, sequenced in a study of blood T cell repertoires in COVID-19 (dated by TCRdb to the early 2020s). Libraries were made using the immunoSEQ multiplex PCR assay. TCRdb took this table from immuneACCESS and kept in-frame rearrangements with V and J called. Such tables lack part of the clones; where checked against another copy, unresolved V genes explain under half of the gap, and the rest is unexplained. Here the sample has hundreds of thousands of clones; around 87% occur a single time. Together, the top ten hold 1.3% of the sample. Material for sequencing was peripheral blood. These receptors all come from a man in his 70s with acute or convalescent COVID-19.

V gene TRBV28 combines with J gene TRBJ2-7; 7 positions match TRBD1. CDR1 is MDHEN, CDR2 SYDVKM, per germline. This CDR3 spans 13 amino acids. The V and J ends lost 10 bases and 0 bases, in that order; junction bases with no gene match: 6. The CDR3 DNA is TGTGCCACGTGGACAGGCAGCTCCTACGAGCAGTACTTC. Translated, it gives CATWTGSSYEQYF.

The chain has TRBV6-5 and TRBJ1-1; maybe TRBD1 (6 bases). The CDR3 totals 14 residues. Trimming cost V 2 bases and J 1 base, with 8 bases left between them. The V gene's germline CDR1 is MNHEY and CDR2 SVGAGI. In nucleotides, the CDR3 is TGTGCCAGCAGTTACACCAGGGGGAACACTGAAGCTTTCTTT. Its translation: CASSYTRGNTEAFF.

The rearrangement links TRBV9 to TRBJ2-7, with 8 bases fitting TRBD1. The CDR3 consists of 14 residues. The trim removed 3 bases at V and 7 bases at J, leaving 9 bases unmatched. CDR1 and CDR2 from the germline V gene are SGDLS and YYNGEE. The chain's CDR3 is CASSAGQGRREQYF. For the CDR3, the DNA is TGTGCCAGCAGCGCCGGACAGGGAAGGCGGGAGCAGTACTTC.

The CDR3, as DNA: TGTGCCAGCAGCACTTCTAGGCTATCCGGGACAGGGGTTGAGACCCAGTACTTC. Translating gives CASSTSRLSGTGVETQYF. The chain employs TRBV9 and TRBJ2-5; 10 bases align to TRBD1. V was clipped by 4 bases and J by 5 bases; unmatched bases: 17. The germline gives CDR1 SGDLS, CDR2 YYNGEE. CDR3 size: 18 residues.

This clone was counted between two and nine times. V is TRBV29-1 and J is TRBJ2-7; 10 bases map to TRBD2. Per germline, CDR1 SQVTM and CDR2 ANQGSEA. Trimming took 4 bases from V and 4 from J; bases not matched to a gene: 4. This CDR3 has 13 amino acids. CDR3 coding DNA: TGCAGCGTTGTTTCTAGCGGGAGATACGAGCAGTACTTC. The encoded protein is CSVVSSGRYEQYF.

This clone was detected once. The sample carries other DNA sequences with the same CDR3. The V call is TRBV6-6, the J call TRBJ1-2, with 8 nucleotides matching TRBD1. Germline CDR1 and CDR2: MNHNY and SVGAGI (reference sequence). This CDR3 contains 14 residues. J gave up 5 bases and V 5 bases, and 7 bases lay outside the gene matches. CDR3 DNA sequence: TGTGCCAGCAGTAGAGGACAGGGAGGGTATGGCTACACCTTC. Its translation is CASSRGQGGYGYTF.

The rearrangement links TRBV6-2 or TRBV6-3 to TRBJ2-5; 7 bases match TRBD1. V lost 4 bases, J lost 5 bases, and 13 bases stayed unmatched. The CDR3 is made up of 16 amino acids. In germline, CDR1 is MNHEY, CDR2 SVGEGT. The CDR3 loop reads CASSFKRQGARETQYF. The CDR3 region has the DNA TGTGCCAGCAGTTTCAAGAGACAGGGAGCTAGGGAGACCCAGTACTTC.

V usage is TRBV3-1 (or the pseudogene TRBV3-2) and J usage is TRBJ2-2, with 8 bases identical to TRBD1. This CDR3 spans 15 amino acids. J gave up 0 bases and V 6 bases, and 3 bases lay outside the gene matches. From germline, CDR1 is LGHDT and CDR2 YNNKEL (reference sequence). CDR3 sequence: CASRRTGTNTGELFF. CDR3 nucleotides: TGTGCCAGCAGGAGGACAGGGACGAACACCGGGGAGCTGTTTTTT.

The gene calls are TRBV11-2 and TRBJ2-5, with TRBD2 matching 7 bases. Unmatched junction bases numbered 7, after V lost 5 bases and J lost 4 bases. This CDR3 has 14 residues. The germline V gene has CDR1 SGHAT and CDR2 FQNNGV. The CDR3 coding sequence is TGTGCCAGCAGCCTCTCCGGGACTACAGAGACCCAGTACTTC. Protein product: CASSLSGTTETQYF.

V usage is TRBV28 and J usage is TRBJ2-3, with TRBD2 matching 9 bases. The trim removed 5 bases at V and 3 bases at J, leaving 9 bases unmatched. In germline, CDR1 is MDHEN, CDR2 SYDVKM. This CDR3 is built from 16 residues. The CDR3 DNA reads TGTGCCAGCAGTCCAACGGGACTAGCTAAGACAGATACGCAGTATTTT. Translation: CASSPTGLAKTDTQYF.

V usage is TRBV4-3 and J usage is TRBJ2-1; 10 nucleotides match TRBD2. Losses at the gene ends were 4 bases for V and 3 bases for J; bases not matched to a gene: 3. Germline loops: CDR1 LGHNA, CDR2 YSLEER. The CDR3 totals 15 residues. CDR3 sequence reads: CASSLLAGGYNEQFF. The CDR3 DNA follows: TGCGCCAGCAGCCTTTTAGCGGGAGGCTACAATGAGCAGTTCTTC.

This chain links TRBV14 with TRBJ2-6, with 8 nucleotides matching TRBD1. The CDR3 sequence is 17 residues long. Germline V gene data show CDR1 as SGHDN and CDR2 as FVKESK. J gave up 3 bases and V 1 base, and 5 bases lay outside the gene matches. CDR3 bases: TGTGCCAGCAGCCAAGGACAGGGGAATTTTGGGGCCAACGTCCTGACTTTC. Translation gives CASSQGQGNFGANVLTF.

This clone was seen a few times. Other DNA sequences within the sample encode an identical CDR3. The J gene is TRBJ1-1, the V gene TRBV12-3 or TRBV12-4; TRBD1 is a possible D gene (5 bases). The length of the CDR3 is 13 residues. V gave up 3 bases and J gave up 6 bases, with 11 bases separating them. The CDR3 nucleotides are TGTGCCAGCAGTTTTAAAACAGGTTCTGAAGCTTTCTTT. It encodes CASSFKTGSEAFF.

CDR3 sequence (DNA): TGTGCCAGCAGCCCCCAGGGACAGCCCAGATATGGCTACACCTTC. Encoded protein: CASSPQGQPRYGYTF. This chain connects TRBV7-2 to TRBJ1-2, with TRBD1 matching over 7 bases. The J segment lost 5 bases and the V segment lost 5 bases, leaving 11 bases of the junction unmatched. CDR3 length: 15 amino acids. Germline assignment: CDR1 SGHTA and CDR2 FQGNSA.

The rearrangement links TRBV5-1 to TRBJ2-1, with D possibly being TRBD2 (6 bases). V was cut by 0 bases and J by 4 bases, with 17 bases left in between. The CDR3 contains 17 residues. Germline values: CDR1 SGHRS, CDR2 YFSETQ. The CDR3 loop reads CASSLAERLGLYNEQFF. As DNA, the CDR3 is TGCGCCAGCAGCTTGGCCGAACGACTAGGGCTTTACAATGAGCAGTTCTTC.

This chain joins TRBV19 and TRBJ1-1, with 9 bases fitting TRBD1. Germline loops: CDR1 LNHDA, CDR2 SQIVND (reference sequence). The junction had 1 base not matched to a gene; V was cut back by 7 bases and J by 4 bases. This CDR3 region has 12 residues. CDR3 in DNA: TGTGCCAGTAAGGGACAGGGCACTGAAGCTTTCTTT. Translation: CASKGQGTEAFF.

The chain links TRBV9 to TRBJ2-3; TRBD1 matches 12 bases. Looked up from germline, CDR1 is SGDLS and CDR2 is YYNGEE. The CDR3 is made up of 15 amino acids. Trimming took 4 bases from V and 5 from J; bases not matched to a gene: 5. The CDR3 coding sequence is TGTGCCAGCAGCAAGGGACAGGGGGCAAGAGATACGCAGTATTTT. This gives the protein CASSKGQGARDTQYF.

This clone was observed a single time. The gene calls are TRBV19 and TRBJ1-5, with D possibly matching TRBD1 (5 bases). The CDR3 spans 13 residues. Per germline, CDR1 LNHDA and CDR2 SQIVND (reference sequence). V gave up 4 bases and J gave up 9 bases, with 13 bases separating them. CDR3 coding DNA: TGTGCCAGTAGTAGCCAGGGATCGTTGCCCCAGCATTTT. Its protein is CASSSQGSLPQHF. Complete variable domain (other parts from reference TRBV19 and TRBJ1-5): DGGITQSPKYLFRKEGQNVTLSCEQNLNHDAMYWYRQDPGQGLRLIYYSQIVNDFQKGDIAEGYSVSREKKESFPLTVTSAQKNPTAFYLCASSSQGSLPQHFGDGTRLSIL.

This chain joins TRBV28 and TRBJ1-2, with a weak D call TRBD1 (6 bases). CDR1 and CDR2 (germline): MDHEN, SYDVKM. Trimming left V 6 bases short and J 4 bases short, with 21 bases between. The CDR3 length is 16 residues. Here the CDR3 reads CASSIAGASPLYGYTF. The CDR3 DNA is TGTGCCAGCAGCATAGCAGGGGCCTCCCCCCTCTATGGCTACACCTTC.

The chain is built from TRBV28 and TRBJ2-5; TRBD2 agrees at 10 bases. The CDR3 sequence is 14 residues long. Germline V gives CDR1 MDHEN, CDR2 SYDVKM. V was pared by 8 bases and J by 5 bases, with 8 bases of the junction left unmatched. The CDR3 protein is CASAISGGRETQYF. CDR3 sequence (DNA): TGTGCCAGCGCGATTAGCGGGGGGCGGGAGACCCAGTACTTC. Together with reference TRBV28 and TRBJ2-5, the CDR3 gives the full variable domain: DVKVTQSSRYLVKRTGEKVFLECVQDMDHENMFWYRQDPGLGLRLIYFSYDVKMKEKGDIPEGYSVSREKKERFSLILESASTNQTSMYLCASAISGGRETQYFGPGTRLLVL.

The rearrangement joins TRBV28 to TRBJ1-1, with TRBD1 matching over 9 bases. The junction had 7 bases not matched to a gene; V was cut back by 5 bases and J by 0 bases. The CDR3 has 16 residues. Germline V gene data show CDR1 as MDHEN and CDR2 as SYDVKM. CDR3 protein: CASSDTGGPLNTEAFF. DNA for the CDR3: TGTGCCAGCAGTGATACAGGGGGCCCCCTGAACACTGAAGCTTTCTTT.

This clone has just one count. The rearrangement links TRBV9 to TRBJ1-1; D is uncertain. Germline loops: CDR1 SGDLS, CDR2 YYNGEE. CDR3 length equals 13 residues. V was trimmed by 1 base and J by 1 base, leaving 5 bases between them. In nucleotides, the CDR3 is TGTGCCAGCAGCGTACAGGAGAACACTGAAGCTTTCTTT. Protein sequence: CASSVQENTEAFF.